This T cell receptor beta chain was obtained from a study of cytomegalovirus exposure and HLA in healthy donors. Study-level findings and limits: With later analysis, a missense DCLRE1C variant became linked to TCR beta V- and J-gene trimming.

This clone was seen only a few times. Its antigen is not identified. The PCR contained 60 Vbeta and 13 Jbeta primers. Sequencing used immunoSEQ multiplex PCR; TCRdb keeps in-frame clones, though not all of them. This table holds about 130,000 clones, approximately 80% found once. CDR1 and CDR2 from the germline V gene are MGHRA and YSYEKL. V shed 3 bases and J 5 bases; nucleotides not matched to a gene: 6. The CDR3 runs 14 residues. The material sequenced was PBMCs. The chain employs TRBV4-1 and TRBJ1-1; 7 positions match TRBD1. The source of this sequence is a girl aged 2 to 9 in good health and CMV-seronegative. The CDR3 protein is CASSQGQWKTEAFF. The CDR3 coding sequence is TGCGCCAGCAGCCAGGGACAGTGGAAAACTGAAGCTTTCTTT.